What follows are 19 T cell receptor beta chains derived from one specimen sequenced in a study of blood T cell repertoires in COVID-19. Repertoires were generated with immunoSEQ multiplex PCR, while TCRdb's copy carries only in-frame clones and drops some. In the table there are fewer than 350,000 clones, 80% to 95% of which are singletons. Sequencing input: peripheral blood. The receptors here all came from a woman under 40 with COVID-19, enrolled during active disease.

The CDR3 protein is CASSNRISGSYNEQFF. CDR3 bases: TGTGCCAGCTCTAACCGGATTAGCGGGTCCTACAATGAGCAGTTCTTC. V is TRBV18 and J is TRBJ2-1, with 7 bases that match TRBD2. Germline lookup yields CDR1 KGHSH and CDR2 LQKENI. J was trimmed by 1 base and V by 6 bases; bases with no gene match: 9. The CDR3 is made up of 16 amino acids.

This chain connects TRBV15 to TRBJ2-7, with TRBD2 as a possible D gene (6 bases). V was clipped by 0 bases and J by 4 bases, with 10 bases between them. The CDR3 covers 14 residues. In germline, CDR1 is LNHNV, CDR2 YYDKDF (reference sequence). CDR3 DNA: TGTGCCACCAGCAGAGATACCGGGAGTTACGAGCAGTACTTC. It specifies CATSRDTGSYEQYF.

The J gene is TRBJ2-7, the V gene TRBV6-5; D may be TRBD1 (5 bases). V was trimmed by 2 bases and J by 7 bases, leaving 12 bases between them. CDR1 is MNHEY, CDR2 SVGAGI, per germline. The CDR3 sequence is 13 residues long. CDR3 protein: CASSYNRLGEQYF. In DNA, the CDR3 is TGTGCCAGCAGTTACAACAGGTTGGGGGAGCAGTACTTC.

The V call is TRBV7-3, the J call TRBJ2-3, with a tentative D call TRBD2 (5 bases). CDR3 size: 13 residues. V gave up 10 bases and J gave up 2 bases, with 13 bases separating them. Germline V gene sequence: CDR1 SGHTA, CDR2 FQGTGA. CDR3 in DNA: TGTGCCACCTCGGACTCCTACACAGATACGCAGTATTTT. Translation: CATSDSYTDTQYF.

The chain uses TRBV18 and TRBJ2-1, with 10 bases identical to TRBD2. The V gene end was trimmed by 1 base and the J gene end by 4 bases; junction bases not matched to a gene: 10. Germline loops: CDR1 KGHSH, CDR2 LQKENI. The CDR3 contains 18 residues. The CDR3 DNA sequence: TGTGCCAGCTCACCACAGGAACGGTCGACTAGCGGGTACAATGAGCAGTTCTTC. This sequence encodes CASSPQERSTSGYNEQFF.

The gene calls are TRBV19 and TRBJ1-3, with D unresolved. From germline, CDR1 is LNHDA and CDR2 SQIVND (reference sequence). The V and J ends lost 4 bases and 0 bases respectively, with 7 bases between them. This CDR3 has 14 amino acids. The CDR3 is CASSTVNSGNTIYF. The CDR3 DNA sequence: TGTGCCAGTAGTACCGTAAACTCTGGAAACACCATATATTTT.

The chain links TRBV5-1 to TRBJ1-1; TRBD1 might be the D (6 bases). The germline V and J ends were trimmed by 4 bases and 1 base, with 23 bases remaining between them. The CDR3 is 18 amino acids. The germline CDR1 and CDR2 sequences are SGHRS and YFSETQ. In DNA form, the CDR3 reads TGCGCCAGCAGCGCAAGGACAGCCCGAGCTACAACGAACACTGAAGCTTTCTTT. It codes for CASSARTARATTNTEAFF.

The genes are TRBV25-1 and TRBJ1-5; perhaps TRBD1 as D (6 bases). The V end lost 4 bases, the J end lost 3 bases, and 10 bases lay between the germline ends. CDR3 length equals 14 residues. Germline V lookup: CDR1 MGHDK, CDR2 SYGVNS. The CDR3 nucleotides read TGTGCCAGCAGTGCCGGACAGCTCAATCAGCCCCAGCATTTT. This sequence encodes CASSAGQLNQPQHF.

The chain uses TRBV6-5 and TRBJ2-7; 8 nucleotides align to TRBD1. Germline values: CDR1 MNHEY, CDR2 SVGAGI. The CDR3 runs 15 residues. The V gene end was trimmed by 0 bases and the J gene end by 2 bases; junction bases not matched to a gene: 3. The CDR3 protein is CASSYSRDRTYEQYF. CDR3 sequence (DNA): TGTGCCAGCAGTTACTCCCGGGACAGGACCTACGAGCAGTACTTC.

The V and J genes are TRBV5-6 and TRBJ2-3; 11 bases are shared with TRBD2. This CDR3 is built from 15 residues. With 3 bases clipped from V and 3 bases from J, the junction kept 3 bases outside the gene matches. The germline gives CDR1 SGHDT, CDR2 YYEEEE. The chain's CDR3 is CASSSSSGRTDTQYF. DNA of the CDR3: TGTGCCAGCAGCTCCTCTAGCGGGAGGACAGATACGCAGTATTTT.

This clone was observed a handful of times. The chain's CDR3 is CASSATNRDEQYF. CDR3 nucleotide sequence: TGTGCCAGCAGTGCCACTAACAGGGACGAGCAGTACTTC. This chain uses TRBV28 with TRBJ2-7; maybe TRBD1 (6 bases). The CDR3 has 13 residues. Germline V gives CDR1 MDHEN, CDR2 SYDVKM. The V end was cut by 5 bases, the J end by 5 bases, with 13 bases between.

CDR3 residues: CASSPDSNYGYTF. In nucleotides, the CDR3 is TGTGCCAGCAGCCCCGACAGTAACTATGGCTACACCTTC. The genes are TRBV7-3 and TRBJ1-2; the D gene is possibly TRBD1 (5 bases). CDR1 and CDR2 (germline): SGHTA, FQGTGA. Trimming removed 5 bases from V and 1 base from J, with 8 bases in between. This CDR3 region has 13 residues.

The V call is TRBV30, the J call TRBJ2-1; D not certain. Trimming stripped 2 bases from V and 2 bases from J, with 7 bases between. This CDR3 has 13 amino acids. Looked up from germline, CDR1 is GTSNPN and CDR2 is SVGIG (reference sequence). The CDR3 sequence is CAWSFSPYNEQFF. The CDR3, as DNA: TGTGCCTGGAGTTTCTCCCCCTACAATGAGCAGTTCTTC. Based on the CDR3 plus reference TRBV30 and TRBJ2-1, the full variable domain is SQTIHQWPATLVQPVGSPLSLECTVEGTSNPNLYWYRQAAGRGLQLLFYSVGIGQISSEVPQNLSASRPQDRQFILSSKKLLLSDSGFYLCAWSFSPYNEQFFGPGTRLTVL.

The chain links TRBV28 to TRBJ2-1; 9 bases line up with TRBD2. Looked up from germline, CDR1 is MDHEN and CDR2 is SYDVKM. Trimming cost V 7 bases and J 4 bases; bases outside gene matches: 5. There are 14 residues in the CDR3. CDR3 DNA sequence: TGTGCCAGCATCGGCAGCGGGAGGTACAATGAGCAGTTCTTC. Encoded protein: CASIGSGRYNEQFF.

This chain links TRBV7-3 with TRBJ2-2; perhaps TRBD1 as D (6 bases). The CDR3 has 14 residues. The ends were cut back, 5 bases at V and 7 bases at J, with 14 bases in the middle. Germline CDR1 SGHTA, CDR2 FQGTGA. The CDR3 spells CASSPDSLHGELFF. DNA for the CDR3: TGTGCCAGCAGCCCGGACAGTCTTCACGGGGAGCTGTTTTTT.

The chain links TRBV5-4 to TRBJ2-7; 7 nucleotides line up with TRBD2. Trimming at V came to 0 bases and at J to 2 bases, leaving 8 bases not matched to a gene. Germline CDR1 and CDR2: SGHNT and YYREEE (reference sequence). The CDR3 runs to 16 residues. CDR3 sequence reads: CASSLEGGSLTYEQYF. The DNA of the CDR3 is TGTGCCAGCAGCTTGGAGGGCGGGAGCTTAACCTACGAGCAGTACTTC.

The rearrangement joins TRBV7-2 to TRBJ2-5; possibly TRBD2 for D (5 bases). From germline, CDR1 is SGHTA and CDR2 FQGNSA. This CDR3 spans 15 amino acids. With 4 bases removed from V and 2 bases from J, the gap between germline ends came to 14 bases. This chain's CDR3 is CASSSGDPGQETQYF. The DNA for the CDR3 is TGTGCCAGCAGCTCCGGGGATCCGGGGCAAGAGACCCAGTACTTC.

The V and J genes are TRBV14 and TRBJ2-7; tentatively, D is TRBD1 (6 bases). V dropped 0 bases and J dropped 3 bases, with 9 bases sitting between them. CDR3 size: 14 residues. Germline V lookup: CDR1 SGHDN, CDR2 FVKESK. The CDR3 here is CASSQEQGSYEQYF. CDR3 bases: TGTGCCAGCAGCCAAGAGCAGGGGAGCTACGAGCAGTACTTC. The complete variable domain, with remaining parts taken from reference TRBV14 and TRBJ2-7, reads EAGVTQFPSHSVIEKGQTVTLRCDPISGHDNLYWYRRVMGKEIKFLLHFVKESKQDESGMPNNRFLAERTGGTYSTLKVQPAELEDSGVYFCASSQEQGSYEQYFGPGTRLTVT.

The chain has TRBV30 and TRBJ2-3; 7 bases map to TRBD2. The CDR3 length is 15 residues. In germline, CDR1 is GTSNPN, CDR2 SVGIG (reference sequence). J was trimmed by 0 bases and V by 2 bases; bases with no gene match: 5. The CDR3 DNA reads TGTGCCTGGAGTACGATAGCGGGTAGCACAGATACGCAGTATTTT. Translation gives CAWSTIAGSTDTQYF.